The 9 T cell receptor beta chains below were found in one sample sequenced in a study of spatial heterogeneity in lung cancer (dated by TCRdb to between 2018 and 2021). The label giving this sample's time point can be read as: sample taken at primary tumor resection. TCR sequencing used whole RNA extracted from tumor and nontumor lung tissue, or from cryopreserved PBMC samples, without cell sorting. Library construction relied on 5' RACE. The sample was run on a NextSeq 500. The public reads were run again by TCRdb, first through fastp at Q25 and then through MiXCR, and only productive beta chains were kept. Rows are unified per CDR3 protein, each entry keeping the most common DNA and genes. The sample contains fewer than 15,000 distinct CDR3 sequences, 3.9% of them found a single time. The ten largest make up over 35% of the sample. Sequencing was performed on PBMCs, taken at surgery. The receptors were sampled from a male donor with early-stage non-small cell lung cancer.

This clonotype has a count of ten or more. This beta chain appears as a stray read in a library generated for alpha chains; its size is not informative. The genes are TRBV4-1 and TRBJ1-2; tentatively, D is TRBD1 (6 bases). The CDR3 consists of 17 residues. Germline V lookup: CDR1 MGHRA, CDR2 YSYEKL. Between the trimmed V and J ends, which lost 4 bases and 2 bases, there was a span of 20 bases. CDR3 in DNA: TGCGCCAGCAGCCCCCTGGGTATCGGGGGGCAAAACTATGGCTACACCTTC. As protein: CASSPLGIGGQNYGYTF.

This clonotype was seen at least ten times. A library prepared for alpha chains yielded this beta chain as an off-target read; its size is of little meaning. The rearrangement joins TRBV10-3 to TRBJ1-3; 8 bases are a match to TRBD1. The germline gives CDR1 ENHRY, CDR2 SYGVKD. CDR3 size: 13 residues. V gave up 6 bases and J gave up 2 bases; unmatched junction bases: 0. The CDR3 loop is CAIRTGAGNTIYF. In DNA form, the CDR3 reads TGTGCCATCAGGACAGGGGCTGGAAACACCATATATTTT.

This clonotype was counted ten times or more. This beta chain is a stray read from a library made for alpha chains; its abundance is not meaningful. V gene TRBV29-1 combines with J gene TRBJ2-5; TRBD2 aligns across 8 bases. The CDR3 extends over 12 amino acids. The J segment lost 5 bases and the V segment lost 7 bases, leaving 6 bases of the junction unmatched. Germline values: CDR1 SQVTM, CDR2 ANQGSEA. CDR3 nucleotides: TGCAGCGCCCTCTCTAGCGGGGAGACCCAGTACTTC. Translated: CSALSSGETQYF.

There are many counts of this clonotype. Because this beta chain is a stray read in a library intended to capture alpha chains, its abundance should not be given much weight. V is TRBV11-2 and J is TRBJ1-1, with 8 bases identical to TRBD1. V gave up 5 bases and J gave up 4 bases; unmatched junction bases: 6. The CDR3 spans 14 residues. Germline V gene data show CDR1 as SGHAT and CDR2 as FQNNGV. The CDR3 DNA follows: TGTGCCAGCAGCGCGCAGGGGGCCGGCACTGAAGCTTTCTTT. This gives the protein CASSAQGAGTEAFF.

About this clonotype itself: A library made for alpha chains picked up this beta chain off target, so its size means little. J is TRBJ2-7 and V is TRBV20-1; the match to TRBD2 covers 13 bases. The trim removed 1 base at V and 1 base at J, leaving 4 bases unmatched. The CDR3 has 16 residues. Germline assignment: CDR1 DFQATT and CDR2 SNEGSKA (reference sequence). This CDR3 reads CSARGTSGSESYEQYF. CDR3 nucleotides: TGCAGTGCTAGAGGGACTAGCGGGAGTGAATCCTACGAGCAGTACTTC.

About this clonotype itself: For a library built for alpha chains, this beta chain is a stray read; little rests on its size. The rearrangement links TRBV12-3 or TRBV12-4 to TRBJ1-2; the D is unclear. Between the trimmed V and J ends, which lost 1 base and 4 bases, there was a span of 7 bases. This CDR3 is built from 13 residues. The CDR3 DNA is TGTGCCAGCAGTTTAGGTCCGTCCTATGGCTACACCTTC. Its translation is CASSLGPSYGYTF.

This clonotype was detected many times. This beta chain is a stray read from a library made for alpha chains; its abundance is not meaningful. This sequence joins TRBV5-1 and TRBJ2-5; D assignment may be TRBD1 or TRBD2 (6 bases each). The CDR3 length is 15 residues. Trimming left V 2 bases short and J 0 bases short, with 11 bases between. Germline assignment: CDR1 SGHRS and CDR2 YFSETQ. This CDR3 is CASSLRGTNQETQYF. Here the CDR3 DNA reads TGCGCCAGCAGCTTACGCGGGACAAACCAAGAGACCCAGTACTTC.

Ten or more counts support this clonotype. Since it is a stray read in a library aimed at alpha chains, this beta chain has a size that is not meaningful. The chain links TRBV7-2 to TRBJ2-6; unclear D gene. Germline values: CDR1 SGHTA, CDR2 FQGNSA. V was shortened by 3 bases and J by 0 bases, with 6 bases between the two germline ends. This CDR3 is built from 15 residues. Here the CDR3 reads CASSFGSSGANVLTF. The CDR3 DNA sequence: TGTGCCAGCAGCTTTGGCAGCTCTGGGGCCAACGTCCTGACTTTC.

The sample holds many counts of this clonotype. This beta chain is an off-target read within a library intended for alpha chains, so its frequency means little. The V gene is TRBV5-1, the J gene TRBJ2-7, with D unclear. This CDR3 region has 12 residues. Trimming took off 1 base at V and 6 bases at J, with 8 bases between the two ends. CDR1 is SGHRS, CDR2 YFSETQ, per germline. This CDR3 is CASSLRPLEQYF. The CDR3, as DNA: TGCGCCAGCAGCTTGCGCCCTCTCGAGCAGTACTTC.